Below are 11 T cell receptor beta chains sequenced from a single sample in a study of blood T cell repertoires in COVID-19. Using immunoSEQ multiplex PCR, the repertoire was profiled, and TCRdb retains in-frame clones only, with some absent. The sample has approximately 240,000 clones, nearly 90% seen once; the top ten hold around 2%. Input material: peripheral blood. All receptors derive from a woman aged 35 to 49 who had recovered from COVID-19.

The rearrangement links TRBV9 to TRBJ2-1; maybe TRBD2 (6 bases). Looked up from germline, CDR1 is SGDLS and CDR2 is YYNGEE. The germline V and J ends were trimmed by 7 bases and 2 bases, with 10 bases remaining between them. The CDR3 consists of 13 residues. For the CDR3, the DNA is TGTGCCAGCGGGGGGATCACCTACAATGAGCAGTTCTTC. Its protein product is CASGGITYNEQFF.

The chain is built from TRBV4-3 and TRBJ1-2; D uncertain. Trimming took off 0 bases at V and 4 bases at J, with 12 bases between the two ends. Germline values: CDR1 LGHNA, CDR2 YSLEER. This CDR3 has 15 residues. CDR3 residues: CASSQEELGSYGYTF. In DNA, the CDR3 is TGCGCCAGCAGCCAAGAGGAGCTTGGGAGCTATGGCTACACCTTC.

The rearrangement links TRBV29-1 to TRBJ2-3; possibly TRBD1 for D (6 bases). Germline-derived CDR1 and CDR2 are SQVTM and ANQGSEA. The CDR3 runs 13 residues. The V end was cut by 4 bases, the J end by 6 bases, with 14 bases between. CDR3 DNA: TGCAGCGTTGTTGGGGGCTCCGAGGATACGCAGTATTTT. Its translation: CSVVGGSEDTQYF.

This clone was observed a single time. V gene TRBV24-1 combines with J gene TRBJ1-1; 10 bases are a match to TRBD1. J was trimmed by 6 bases and V by 6 bases; bases with no gene match: 6. CDR1 is KGHDR and CDR2 is SFDVKD in the germline V gene. CDR3 size: 14 residues. CDR3 nucleotide sequence: TGTGCCACCAGTACCGGACAGGGGGTCGCTGAAGCTTTCTTT. Residues: CATSTGQGVAEAFF.

This chain connects TRBV11-3 to TRBJ1-1; TRBD1 might be the D (6 bases). The V gene lost 2 bases and the J gene lost 1 base, with 8 bases spanning the gap. The CDR3 is 14 residues long. Germline CDR1 and CDR2: SGHNT and YENEEA. CDR3 DNA: TGTGCCAGCAGCTTACGGGGGGCGAACACTGAAGCTTTCTTT. Its protein product is CASSLRGANTEAFF.

This chain uses TRBV11-3 with TRBJ1-1; possibly TRBD1 for D (5 bases). The CDR3 has 14 residues. The V and J ends lost 1 base and 6 bases respectively, with 12 bases between them. The germline CDR1 and CDR2 sequences are SGHNT and YENEEA. Here the CDR3 DNA reads TGTGCCAGCAGCTTAGTTGGGGGAGGGGCTGAAGCTTTCTTT. Translated: CASSLVGGGAEAFF.

J is TRBJ2-2 and V is TRBV4-2, with 11 bases identical to TRBD2. This CDR3 contains 17 residues. Germline CDR1 and CDR2: LGHNA and YNFKEQ. Unmatched junction bases numbered 9, after V lost 3 bases and J lost 6 bases. Written as DNA, the CDR3 is TGTGCCAGCAGCCACCTCTCCGGGACTAGCGGTGCCGGGGAGCTGTTTTTT. Its protein product is CASSHLSGTSGAGELFF.

This clone is a singleton in its sample. The chain recombines TRBV30 with TRBJ2-3; TRBD2 matches at 14 bases. Germline values: CDR1 GTSNPN, CDR2 SVGIG (reference sequence). With 5 bases clipped from V and 7 bases from J, the junction kept 5 bases outside the gene matches. This CDR3 is built from 14 residues. The CDR3 protein is CAWQTSGRAHTQYF. The CDR3 bases are TGTGCCTGGCAGACTAGCGGGAGGGCCCATACGCAGTATTTT. Complete variable domain (other parts from reference TRBV30 and TRBJ2-3): SQTIHQWPATLVQPVGSPLSLECTVEGTSNPNLYWYRQAAGRGLQLLFYSVGIGQISSEVPQNLSASRPQDRQFILSSKKLLLSDSGFYLCAWQTSGRAHTQYFGPGTRLTVL.

This chain links TRBV11-1 with TRBJ2-2; no firm D call. Germline values: CDR1 SGHAT, CDR2 FQDESV (reference sequence). This CDR3 is 15 amino acids long. V shed 6 bases and J shed 7 bases, with 18 bases lying between them. CDR3 residues: CASRGRTFRGGELFF. In DNA form, the CDR3 reads TGTGCCAGCAGGGGTCGTACCTTCCGCGGCGGGGAGCTGTTTTTT.

V is TRBV9 and J is TRBJ1-3, with D tentatively TRBD1 (6 bases). V lost 0 bases and J lost 0, with 13 bases in between. The CDR3 length is 17 residues. CDR1 and CDR2 (germline): SGDLS, YYNGEE. CDR3 protein: CASSVGDRLSSGNTIYF. The CDR3 bases are TGTGCCAGCAGCGTAGGTGACAGGCTGAGCTCTGGAAACACCATATATTTT.

V gene TRBV7-2 combines with J gene TRBJ2-3; TRBD1 matches at 10 bases. The CDR3 loop spans 15 amino acids. CDR1 and CDR2 from the germline V gene are SGHTA and FQGNSA. The trim removed 8 bases at V and 6 bases at J, leaving 11 bases unmatched. Here the CDR3 DNA reads TGTGCCAGCGCCCGGCGGGGACAGGGGCTTGATACGCAGTATTTT. Encoded protein: CASARRGQGLDTQYF.